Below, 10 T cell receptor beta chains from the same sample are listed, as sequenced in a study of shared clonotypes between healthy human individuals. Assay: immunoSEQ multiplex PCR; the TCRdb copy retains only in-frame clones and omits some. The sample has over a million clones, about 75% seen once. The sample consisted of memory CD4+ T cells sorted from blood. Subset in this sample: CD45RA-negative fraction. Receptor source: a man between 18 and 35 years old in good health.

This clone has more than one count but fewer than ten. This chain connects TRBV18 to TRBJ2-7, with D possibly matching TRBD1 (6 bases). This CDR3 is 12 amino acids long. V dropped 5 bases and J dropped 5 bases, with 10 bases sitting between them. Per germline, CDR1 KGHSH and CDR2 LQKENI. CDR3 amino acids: CASSRDINEQYF. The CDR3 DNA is TGTGCCAGCTCAAGGGACATCAACGAGCAGTACTTC. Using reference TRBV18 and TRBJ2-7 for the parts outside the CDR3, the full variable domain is NAGVMQNPRHLVRRRGQEARLRCSPMKGHSHVYWYRQLPEEGLKFMVYLQKENIIDESGMPKERFSAEFPKEGPSILRIQQVVRGDSAAYFCASSRDINEQYFGPGTRLTVT.

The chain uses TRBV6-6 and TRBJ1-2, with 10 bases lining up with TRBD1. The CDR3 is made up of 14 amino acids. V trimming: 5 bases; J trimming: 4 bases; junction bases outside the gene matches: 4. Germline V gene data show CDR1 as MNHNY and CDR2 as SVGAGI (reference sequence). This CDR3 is CASSGQGVSYGYTF. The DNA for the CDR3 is TGTGCCAGCAGTGGACAGGGGGTTTCCTATGGCTACACCTTC.

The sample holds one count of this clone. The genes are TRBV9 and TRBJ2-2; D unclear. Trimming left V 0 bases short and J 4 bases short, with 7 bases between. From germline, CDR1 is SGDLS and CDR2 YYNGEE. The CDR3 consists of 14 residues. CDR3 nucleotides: TGTGCCAGCAGCGTAGGGCTAACCACCGGGGAGCTGTTTTTT. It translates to CASSVGLTTGELFF.

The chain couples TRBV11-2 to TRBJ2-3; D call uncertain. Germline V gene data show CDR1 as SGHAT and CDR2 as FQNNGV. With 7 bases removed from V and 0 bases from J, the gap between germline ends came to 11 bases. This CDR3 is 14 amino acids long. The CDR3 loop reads CASTSRESTDTQYF. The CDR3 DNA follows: TGTGCCAGCACCTCGCGTGAAAGCACAGATACGCAGTATTTT. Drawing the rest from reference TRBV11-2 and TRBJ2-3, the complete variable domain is EAGVAQSPRYKIIEKRQSVAFWCNPISGHATLYWYQQILGQGPKLLIQFQNNGVVDDSQLPKDRFSAERLKGVDSTLKIQPAKLEDSAVYLCASTSRESTDTQYFGPGTRLTVL.

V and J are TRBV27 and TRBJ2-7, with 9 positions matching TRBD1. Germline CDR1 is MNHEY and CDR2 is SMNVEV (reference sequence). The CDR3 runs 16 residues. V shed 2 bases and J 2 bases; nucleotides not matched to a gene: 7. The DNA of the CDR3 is TGTGCCAGCAGTTTAAGGAGACAGGGGGGGACCTACGAGCAGTACTTC. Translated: CASSLRRQGGTYEQYF.

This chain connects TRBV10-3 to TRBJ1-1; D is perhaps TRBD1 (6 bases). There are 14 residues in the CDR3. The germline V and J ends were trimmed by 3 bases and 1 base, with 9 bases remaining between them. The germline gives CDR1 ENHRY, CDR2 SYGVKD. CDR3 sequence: CAISEGTQNTEAFF. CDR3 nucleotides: TGTGCCATCAGTGAAGGGACACAGAACACTGAAGCTTTCTTT.

CDR3 coding DNA: TGTGCCAGCTCAGAGAGCCTCTCCTACGAGCAGTACTTC. This gives the protein CASSESLSYEQYF. The J gene is TRBJ2-7, the V gene TRBV18, with D hard to call. Germline CDR1 is KGHSH and CDR2 is LQKENI. The V end was cut by 5 bases, the J end by 0 bases, with 8 bases between. The CDR3 is 13 residues long.

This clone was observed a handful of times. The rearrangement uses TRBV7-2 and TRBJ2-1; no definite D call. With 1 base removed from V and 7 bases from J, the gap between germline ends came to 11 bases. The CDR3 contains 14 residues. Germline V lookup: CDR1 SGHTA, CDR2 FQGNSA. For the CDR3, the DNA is TGTGCCAGCAGCTTAGTTTCGGGTTGGAATGAGCAGTTCTTC. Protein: CASSLVSGWNEQFF.

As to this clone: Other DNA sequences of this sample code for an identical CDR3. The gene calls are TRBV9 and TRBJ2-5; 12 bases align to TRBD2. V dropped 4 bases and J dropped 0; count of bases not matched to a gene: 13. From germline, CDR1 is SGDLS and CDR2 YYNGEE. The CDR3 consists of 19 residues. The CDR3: CASSPGTLAGGWYQETQYF. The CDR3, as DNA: TGTGCCAGCAGCCCGGGCACCCTAGCGGGAGGGTGGTACCAAGAGACCCAGTACTTC.

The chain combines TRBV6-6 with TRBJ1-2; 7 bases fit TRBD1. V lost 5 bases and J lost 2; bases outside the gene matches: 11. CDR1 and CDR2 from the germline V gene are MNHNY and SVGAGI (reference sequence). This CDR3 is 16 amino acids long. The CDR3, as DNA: TGTGCCAGCAGTCCAACGCGGGACAGCTCCAACTATGGCTACACCTTC. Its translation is CASSPTRDSSNYGYTF.